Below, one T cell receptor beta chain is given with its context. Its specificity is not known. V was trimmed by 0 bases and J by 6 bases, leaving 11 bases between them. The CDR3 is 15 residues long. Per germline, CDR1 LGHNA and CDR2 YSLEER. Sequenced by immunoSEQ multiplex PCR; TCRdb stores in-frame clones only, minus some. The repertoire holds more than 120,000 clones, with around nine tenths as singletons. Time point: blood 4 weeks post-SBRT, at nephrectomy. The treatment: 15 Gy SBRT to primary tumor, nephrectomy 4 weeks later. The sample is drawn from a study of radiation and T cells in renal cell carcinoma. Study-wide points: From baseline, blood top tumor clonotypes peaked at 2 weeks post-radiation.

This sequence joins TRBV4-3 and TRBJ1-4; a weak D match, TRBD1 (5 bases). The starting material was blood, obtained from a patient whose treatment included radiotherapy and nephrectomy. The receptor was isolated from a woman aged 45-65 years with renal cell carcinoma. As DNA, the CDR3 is TGCGCCAGCAGCCAAGAGGGGCAGGGCGATGAAAAACTGTTTTTT. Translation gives CASSQEGQGDEKLFF.